The T cell receptor beta chain described here comes from a study of blood T cell repertoires in COVID-19. For the study at large: Acute-phase and convalescent COVID-19 samples originated in the United States, Italy and Spain.

From germline, CDR1 is KGHDR and CDR2 SFDVKD. V lost 7 bases to trimming and J lost 0 bases; unmatched junction nucleotides: 16. CDR3 length: 19 residues. The table came from immunoSEQ multiplex PCR; TCRdb's copy has only in-frame clones and leaves some out. The sample holds 150,000 to 200,000 clones, around nine tenths seen once. The source material was peripheral blood. The V call is TRBV24-1, the J call TRBJ2-1; 8 nucleotides agree with TRBD2. The source is a woman between 18 and 30 years old who had recovered from COVID-19. In DNA, the CDR3 is TGTGCCACCAGCTCGATAGGAACTAGCGGAGGAAGCTCCTACAATGAGCAGTTCTTC. Protein product: CATSSIGTSGGSSYNEQFF.